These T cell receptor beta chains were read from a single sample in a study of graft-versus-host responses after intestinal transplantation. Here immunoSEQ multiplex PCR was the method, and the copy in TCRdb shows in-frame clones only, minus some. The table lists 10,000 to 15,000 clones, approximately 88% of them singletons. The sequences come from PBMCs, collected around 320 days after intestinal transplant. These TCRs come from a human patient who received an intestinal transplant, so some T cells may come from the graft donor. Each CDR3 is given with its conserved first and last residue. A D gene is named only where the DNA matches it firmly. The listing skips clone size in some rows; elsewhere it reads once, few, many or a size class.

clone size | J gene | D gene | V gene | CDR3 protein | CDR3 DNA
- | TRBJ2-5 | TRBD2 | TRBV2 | CASGLAGGETQYF | TGTGCCAGCGGACTAGCGGGAGGAGAGACCCAGTACTTC
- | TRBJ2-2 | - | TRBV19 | CASSRDISGELFF | TGTGCCAGTTCCCGGGACATCAGCGGGGAGCTGTTTTTT
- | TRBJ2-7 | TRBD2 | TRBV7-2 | CASSLAFPGTSVSSYEQYF | TGTGCCAGCAGCTTAGCTTTCCCGGGGACTAGCGTCAGCTCCTACGAGCAGTACTTC
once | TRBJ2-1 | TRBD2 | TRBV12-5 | CASGLAVAGVGEQFF | TGTGCTAGTGGTTTGGCGGTAGCGGGAGTTGGTGAGCAGTTCTTC
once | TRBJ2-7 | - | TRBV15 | CATSTRLVSSYEQYF | TGTGCCACCAGCACCCGACTAGTGAGCTCCTACGAGCAGTACTTC
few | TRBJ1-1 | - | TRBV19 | CASSDSADTEAFF | TGTGCCAGTAGCGACTCAGCTGACACTGAAGCTTTCTTT
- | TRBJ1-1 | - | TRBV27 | CASSFRGGKNRAFF | TGTGCCAGCAGCTTTCGAGGCGGCAAGAATAGAGCTTTCTTT
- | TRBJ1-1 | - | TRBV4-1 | CASSQDGRMGAFF | TGCGCCAGCAGCCAAGATGGACGGATGGGAGCTTTCTTT
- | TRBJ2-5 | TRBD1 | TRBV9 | CASSVGTGVAETQYF | TGTGCCAGCAGCGTAGGCACAGGGGTGGCAGAGACCCAGTACTTC
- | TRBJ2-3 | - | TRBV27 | CASSLRHRGGRTGTTDTQYF | TGTGCCAGCAGTTTACGCCACAGGGGAGGACGAACGGGGACGACAGATACGCAGTATTTT
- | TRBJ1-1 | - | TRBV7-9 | CASSSNTEAFF | TGTGCCAGCAGCTCGAACACTGAAGCTTTCTTT
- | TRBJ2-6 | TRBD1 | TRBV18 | CASSPWGTGLGANVLTF | TGTGCCAGCTCACCATGGGGGACAGGGCTCGGGGCCAACGTCCTGACTTTC
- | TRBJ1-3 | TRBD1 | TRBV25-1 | CANRGRCFSGNTIYF | TGTGCCAACAGGGGACGGTGCTTCTCTGGAAACACCATATATTTT
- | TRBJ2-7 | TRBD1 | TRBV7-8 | CASSLDRGLNEQYF | TGTGCCAGCAGCTTGGACAGGGGGCTCAACGAGCAGTACTTC
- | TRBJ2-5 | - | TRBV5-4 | CASSFSREETQYF | TGTGCCAGCAGCTTTTCCCGGGAGGAGACCCAGTACTTC
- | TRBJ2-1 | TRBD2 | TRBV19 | CASSIVSGVYNEQFF | TGTGCCAGTAGTATAGTTAGCGGGGTATACAATGAGCAGTTCTTC
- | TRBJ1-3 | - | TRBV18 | CASSRAGNSGNTIYF | TGTGCCAGCTCCCGGGCAGGCAATTCTGGAAACACCATATATTTT
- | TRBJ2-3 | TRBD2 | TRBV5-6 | CASSLGTSGFTDTQYF | TGTGCCAGCAGCTTAGGGACTAGCGGATTCACAGATACGCAGTATTTT
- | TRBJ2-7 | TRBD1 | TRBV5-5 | CASSSETGAYEQYF | TGTGCCAGCAGCTCCGAGACAGGGGCCTACGAGCAGTACTTC
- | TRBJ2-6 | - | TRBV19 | CASKKGWMDLQSGRDSGANVLTF | TGTGCCAGTAAGAAGGGATGGATGGATCTTCAATCGGGCAGGGACTCTGGGGCCAACGTCCTGACTTTC
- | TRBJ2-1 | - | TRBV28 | CASSFGSNEQFF | TGTGCCAGCAGTTTTGGGTCCAATGAGCAGTTCTTC
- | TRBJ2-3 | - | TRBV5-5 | CASSFKGLSIVSSTDTQYF | TGTGCCAGCAGCTTTAAGGGACTTAGTATTGTTTCTAGCACAGATACGCAGTATTTT
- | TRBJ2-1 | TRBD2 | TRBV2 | CASTGGLADIPHYSYNEQFF | TGTGCCAGCACCGGCGGACTAGCGGATATCCCCCACTATTCCTACAATGAGCAGTTCTTC
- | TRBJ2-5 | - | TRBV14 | CASSPPDGQETQYF | TGTGCCAGCAGCCCCCCGGACGGCCAAGAGACCCAGTACTTC
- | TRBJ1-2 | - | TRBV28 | CASSLTATYGYTF | TGTGCCAGCAGTTTGACAGCTACCTATGGCTACACCTTC
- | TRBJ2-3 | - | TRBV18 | CASSPPWDTSTDTQYF | TGTGCCAGCTCACCACCTTGGGACACATCCACAGATACGCAGTATTTT
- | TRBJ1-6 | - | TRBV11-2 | CASSFEGATLHF | TGTGCCAGCAGCTTTGAGGGCGCGACCCTCCACTTT
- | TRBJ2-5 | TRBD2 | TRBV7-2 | CASSLARGSETQYF | TGTGCCAGCAGCTTAGCGCGGGGGAGTGAGACCCAGTACTTC
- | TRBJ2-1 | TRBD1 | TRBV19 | CASSILGTGGVEQFF | TGTGCCAGTAGTATCCTCGGGACAGGGGGCGTTGAGCAGTTCTTC
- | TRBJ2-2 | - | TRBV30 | CASGPRELFF | TGTGCCTCGGGACCCCGGGAGCTGTTTTTT
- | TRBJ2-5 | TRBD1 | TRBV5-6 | CASSRWDRETQYF | TGTGCCAGCAGCCGATGGGACAGGGAGACCCAGTACTTC
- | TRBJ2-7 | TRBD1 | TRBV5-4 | CASSSPGQISYEQYF | TGTGCCAGCAGCTCACCGGGACAGATATCCTACGAGCAGTACTTC
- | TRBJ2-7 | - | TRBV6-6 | CACSYSSKEQYF | TGTGCCTGCAGTTACTCCTCCAAGGAGCAGTACTTC
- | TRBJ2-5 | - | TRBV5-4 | CASSLENAGSQETQYF | TGTGCCAGCAGCTTGGAAAACGCGGGTTCCCAAGAGACCCAGTACTTC
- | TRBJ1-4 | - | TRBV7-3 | CASSALEGEKLFF | TGTGCCAGCAGCGCCCTGGAAGGAGAAAAACTGTTTTTT
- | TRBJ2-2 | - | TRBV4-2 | CASSQEAWGWENTGELFF | TGTGCCAGCAGCCAAGAGGCATGGGGTTGGGAGAACACCGGGGAGCTGTTTTTT
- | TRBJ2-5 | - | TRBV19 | CASRRAADQETQYF | TGTGCCAGTAGGAGGGCAGCAGATCAAGAGACCCAGTACTTC
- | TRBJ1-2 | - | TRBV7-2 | CASSLVRLTVNYGYTF | TGTGCCAGCAGCTTAGTTAGGTTGACGGTGAACTATGGCTACACCTTC
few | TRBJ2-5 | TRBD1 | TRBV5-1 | CASSSGQGAETQYF | TGCGCCAGCAGCTCCGGACAGGGGGCCGAGACCCAGTACTTC
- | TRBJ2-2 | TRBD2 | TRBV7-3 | CASSLGLDGGELFF | TGTGCCAGCAGCTTGGGACTAGACGGCGGGGAGCTGTTTTTT
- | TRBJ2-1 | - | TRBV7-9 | CASSLREEQFF | TGTGCCAGCAGCTTAAGAGAGGAGCAGTTCTTC
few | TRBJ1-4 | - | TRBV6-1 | CASSPSGFNEKLFF | TGTGCCAGCAGCCCCTCAGGGTTTAATGAAAAACTGTTTTTT
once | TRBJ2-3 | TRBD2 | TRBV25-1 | CASAGTSGRIPDTQYF | TGTGCCAGCGCTGGGACTAGCGGGAGGATCCCAGATACGCAGTATTTT
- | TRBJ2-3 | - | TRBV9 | CASSPDTKADTQYF | TGTGCCAGCAGCCCGGACACAAAGGCAGATACGCAGTATTTT